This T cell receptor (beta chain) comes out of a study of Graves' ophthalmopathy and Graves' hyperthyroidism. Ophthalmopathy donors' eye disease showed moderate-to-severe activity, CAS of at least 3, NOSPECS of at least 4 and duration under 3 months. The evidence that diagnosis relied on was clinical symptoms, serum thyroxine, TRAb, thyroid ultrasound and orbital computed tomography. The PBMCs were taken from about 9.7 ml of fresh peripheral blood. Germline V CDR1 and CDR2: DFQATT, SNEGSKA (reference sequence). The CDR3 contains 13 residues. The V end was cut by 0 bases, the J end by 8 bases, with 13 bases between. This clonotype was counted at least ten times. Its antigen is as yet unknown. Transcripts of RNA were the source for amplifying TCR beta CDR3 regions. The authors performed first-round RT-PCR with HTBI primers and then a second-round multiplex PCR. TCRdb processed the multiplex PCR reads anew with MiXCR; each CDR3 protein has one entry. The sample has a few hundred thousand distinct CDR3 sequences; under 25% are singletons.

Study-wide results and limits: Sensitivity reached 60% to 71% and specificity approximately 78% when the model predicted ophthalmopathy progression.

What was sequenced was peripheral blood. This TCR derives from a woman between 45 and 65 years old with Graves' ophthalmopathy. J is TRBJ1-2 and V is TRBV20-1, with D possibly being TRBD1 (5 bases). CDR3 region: CSARDPGLSGYTF. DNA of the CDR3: TGCAGTGCTAGAGATCCAGGGTTGTCGGGCTACACCTTC.